Listed here are 14 T cell receptor beta chains from one sample, sequenced in a study of cytomegalovirus exposure and HLA in healthy donors. The PCR contained 60 Vbeta and 13 Jbeta primers. Some clones are missing from TCRdb's copy, which holds only in-frame ones; the method was immunoSEQ multiplex PCR. The table includes more than 45,000 clones, 77% detected once. Input material: PBMCs. These receptors all come from a woman in her thirties or forties in good health and CMV-seropositive.

In its sample, this clone was seen once. The V gene is TRBV6-9, the J gene TRBJ2-5, with 8 bases aligning to TRBD2. After removal of 8 bases from V and 5 bases from J, the junction contained 16 bases not matched to a gene. The CDR3 totals 16 residues. CDR1 is MNHGY, CDR2 SVAAGI, per germline. The CDR3 region has the DNA TGTGCCAGCGCCCACAGTGGGCGGGGGGCAGGGGAGACCCAGTACTTC. Translating gives CASAHSGRGAGETQYF.

The rearrangement joins TRBV5-4 to TRBJ2-3, with D maybe TRBD2 (7 bases). Germline-derived CDR1 and CDR2 are SGHNT and YYREEE (reference sequence). Trimming cost V 4 bases and J 6 bases, with 18 bases left between them. The CDR3 extends over 15 amino acids. The CDR3 region has the DNA TGTGCCAGCAGCCGAGAGAGGGGGGGGTCGGATACGCAGTATTTT. It yields the protein CASSRERGGSDTQYF.

V and J are TRBV9 and TRBJ2-5; the match to TRBD2 covers 13 bases. Germline V lookup: CDR1 SGDLS, CDR2 YYNGEE. The CDR3 has 16 residues. V lost 4 bases, J lost 2 bases, and 5 bases stayed unmatched. DNA of the CDR3: TGTGCCAGCAGCCCCGGACTAGCGGGGGTTCAAGAGACCCAGTACTTC. Protein: CASSPGLAGVQETQYF.

The chain is built from TRBV6-6 and TRBJ1-6; D not certain. Germline loops: CDR1 MNHNY, CDR2 SVGAGI (reference sequence). This CDR3 spans 16 amino acids. Trimming cost V 7 bases and J 9 bases, with 22 bases left between them. In DNA, the CDR3 is TGTGCCAGCATCAAGAACGGCGGGGATGGCGTTTCACCCCTCCACTTT. It yields the protein CASIKNGGDGVSPLHF.

The V gene is TRBV4-2, the J gene TRBJ2-2, with 7 bases fitting TRBD2. This CDR3 spans 15 amino acids. After removal of 3 bases from V and 6 bases from J, the junction contained 7 bases not matched to a gene. From germline, CDR1 is LGHNA and CDR2 YNFKEQ. The CDR3 here is CASSQGGGWAGELFF. The CDR3 DNA reads TGTGCCAGCAGCCAGGGGGGGGGTTGGGCCGGGGAGCTGTTTTTT.

V is TRBV7-8 and J is TRBJ1-3, with a weak D call TRBD1 (6 bases). This CDR3 region has 16 residues. With 0 bases removed from V and 4 bases from J, the gap between germline ends came to 13 bases. In germline, CDR1 is SGHVS, CDR2 FQNEAQ. This CDR3 reads CASSLALGGTGNTIYF. The CDR3 bases are TGTGCCAGCAGCTTAGCGCTAGGGGGAACCGGAAACACCATATATTTT.

This clone was counted a few times. The genes are TRBV2 and TRBJ2-4; D remains ambiguous. Trimming cost V 7 bases and J 0 bases, with 7 bases left between them. Per germline, CDR1 SNHLY and CDR2 FYNNEI. This CDR3 contains 13 residues. The DNA of the CDR3 is TGTGCCAGCACGGTTTTAGCCAAAAACATTCAGTACTTC. It codes for CASTVLAKNIQYF.

The rearrangement links TRBV29-1 to TRBJ2-7; 9 bases map to TRBD1. The junction had 2 bases not matched to a gene; V was cut back by 4 bases and J by 4 bases. The germline V gene encodes CDR1 SQVTM and CDR2 ANQGSEA. The CDR3 is 12 amino acids. The CDR3 coding sequence is TGCAGCGTTGGGGGACAGGGTTACGAGCAGTACTTC. It specifies CSVGGQGYEQYF.

The genes are TRBV2 and TRBJ2-1; 8 bases align to TRBD2. This CDR3 has 15 amino acids. Trimming cost V 6 bases and J 8 bases; bases outside gene matches: 12. Germline V CDR1 and CDR2: SNHLY, FYNNEI. CDR3 sequence (DNA): TGTGCCAGCAGGCAGTTGAGCGGGGGAGTATATGAGCAGTTCTTC. Amino acids: CASRQLSGGVYEQFF.

The chain uses TRBV6-1 and TRBJ1-4, with D tentatively TRBD1 (6 bases). V lost 6 bases and J 5 bases, leaving 16 bases between the germline ends. Germline assignment: CDR1 MNHNS and CDR2 SASEGT. CDR3 length: 15 amino acids. CDR3 loop: CASRAVGGQNEKLFF. The CDR3 region has the DNA TGTGCCAGCAGGGCGGTGGGGGGGCAGAATGAAAAACTGTTTTTT.

The rearrangement uses TRBV6-1 and TRBJ2-5; TRBD2 is a possible D gene (6 bases). Germline CDR1 and CDR2: MNHNS and SASEGT. V gave up 6 bases and J gave up 4 bases, with 18 bases separating them. The CDR3 sequence is 15 residues long. Written as DNA, the CDR3 is TGTGCCAGCAGGTCTGGCGGGGAGAGGGGAGAGACCCAGTACTTC. Translated: CASRSGGERGETQYF.

The chain employs TRBV5-7 and TRBJ1-2; D gene uncertain. TRBV5-7 is placed among ORFs of uncertain function. The ends were cut back, 4 bases at V and 4 bases at J, with 11 bases in the middle. The CDR3 consists of 13 residues. CDR3 protein: CASSPVSCYGYTF. As DNA, the CDR3 is TGTGCCAGCAGCCCCGTGAGTTGCTATGGCTACACCTTC.

This clone occurred once. The V call is TRBV2, the J call TRBJ1-1; 10 bases match TRBD1. Germline trimming cut 7 bases from V and 3 bases from J; bases unmatched to any gene: 5. Germline V gene data show CDR1 as SNHLY and CDR2 as FYNNEI. This CDR3 spans 14 amino acids. Written as DNA, the CDR3 is TGTGCCAGCAAGACAGGGGGCTCATACACTGAAGCTTTCTTT. This gives the protein CASKTGGSYTEAFF.

V usage is TRBV15 and J usage is TRBJ1-5; no clear D. Between the trimmed V and J ends, which lost 1 base and 5 bases, there was a span of 9 bases. Germline lookup yields CDR1 LNHNV and CDR2 YYDKDF (reference sequence). CDR3 size: 14 residues. CDR3 in DNA: TGTGCCACCAGCAGAGGCAGGCCCGATCAGCCCCAGCATTTT. It translates to CATSRGRPDQPQHF.